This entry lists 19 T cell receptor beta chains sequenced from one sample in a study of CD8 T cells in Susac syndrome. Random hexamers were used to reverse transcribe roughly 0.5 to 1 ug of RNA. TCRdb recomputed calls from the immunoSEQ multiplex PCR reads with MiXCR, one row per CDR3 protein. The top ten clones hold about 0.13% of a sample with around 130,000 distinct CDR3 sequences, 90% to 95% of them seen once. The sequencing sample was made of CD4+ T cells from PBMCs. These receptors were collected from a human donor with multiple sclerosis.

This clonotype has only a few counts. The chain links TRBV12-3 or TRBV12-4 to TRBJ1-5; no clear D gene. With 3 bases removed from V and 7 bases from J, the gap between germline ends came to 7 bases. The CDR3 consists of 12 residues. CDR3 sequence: CASSFDGQPQHF. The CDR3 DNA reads TGTGCCAGCAGTTTTGACGGGCAGCCCCAGCATTTT.

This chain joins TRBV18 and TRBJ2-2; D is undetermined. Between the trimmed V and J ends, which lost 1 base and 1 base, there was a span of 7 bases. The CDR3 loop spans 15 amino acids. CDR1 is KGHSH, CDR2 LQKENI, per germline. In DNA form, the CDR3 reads TGTGCCAGCTCACCACAAACGGTGAACACCGGGGAGCTGTTTTTT. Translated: CASSPQTVNTGELFF.

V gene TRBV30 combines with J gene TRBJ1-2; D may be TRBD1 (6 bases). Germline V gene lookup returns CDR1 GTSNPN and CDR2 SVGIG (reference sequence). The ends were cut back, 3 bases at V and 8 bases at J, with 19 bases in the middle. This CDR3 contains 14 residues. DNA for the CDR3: TGTGCCTGGAGAATCGGGGGGGCGATAGTAGGCTACACCTTC. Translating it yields CAWRIGGAIVGYTF.

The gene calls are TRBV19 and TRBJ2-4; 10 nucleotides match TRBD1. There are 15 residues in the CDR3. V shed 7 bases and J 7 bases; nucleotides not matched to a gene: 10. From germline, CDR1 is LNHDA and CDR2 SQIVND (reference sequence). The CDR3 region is CASKTSTGGRNIQYF. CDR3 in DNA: TGTGCCAGTAAGACGTCGACAGGGGGCAGGAACATTCAGTACTTC.

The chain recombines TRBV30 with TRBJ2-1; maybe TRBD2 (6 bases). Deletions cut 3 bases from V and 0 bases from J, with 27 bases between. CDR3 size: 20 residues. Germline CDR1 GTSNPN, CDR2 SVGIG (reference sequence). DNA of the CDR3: TGTGCCTGGAGAGATAGGGCCGCCTATAGCGGCGGAAGCTCCTACAATGAGCAGTTCTTC. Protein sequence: CAWRDRAAYSGGSSYNEQFF.

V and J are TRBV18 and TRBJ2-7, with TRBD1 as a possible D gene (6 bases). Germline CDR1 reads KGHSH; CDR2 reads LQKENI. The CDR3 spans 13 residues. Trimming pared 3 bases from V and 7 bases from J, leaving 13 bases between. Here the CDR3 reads CASSPNRVGEQYF. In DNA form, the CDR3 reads TGTGCCAGCTCACCTAACAGGGTAGGGGAGCAGTACTTC.

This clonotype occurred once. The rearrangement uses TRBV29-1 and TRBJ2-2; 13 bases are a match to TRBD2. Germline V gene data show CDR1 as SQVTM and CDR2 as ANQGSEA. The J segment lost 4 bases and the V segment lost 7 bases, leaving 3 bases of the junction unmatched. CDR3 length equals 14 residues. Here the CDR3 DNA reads TGCAGCGGAAGGACTAGCGGGGGCACCGGGGAGCTGTTTTTT. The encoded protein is CSGRTSGGTGELFF.

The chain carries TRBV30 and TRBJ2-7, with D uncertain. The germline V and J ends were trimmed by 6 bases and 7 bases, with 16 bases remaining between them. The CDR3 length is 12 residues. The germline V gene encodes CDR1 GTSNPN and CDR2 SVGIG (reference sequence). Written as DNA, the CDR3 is TGTGCCTGTAAGCTTCCCCCCCAAGAGCAGTACTTC. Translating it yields CACKLPPQEQYF. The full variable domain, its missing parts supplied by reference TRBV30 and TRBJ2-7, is SQTIHQWPATLVQPVGSPLSLECTVEGTSNPNLYWYRQAAGRGLQLLFYSVGIGQISSEVPQNLSASRPQDRQFILSSKKLLLSDSGFYLCACKLPPQEQYFGPGTRLTVT.

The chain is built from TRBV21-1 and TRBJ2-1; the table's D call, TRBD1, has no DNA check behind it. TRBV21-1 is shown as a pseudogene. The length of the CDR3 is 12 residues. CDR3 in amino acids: CAWGRGYNEQFF. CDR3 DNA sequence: TGTGCCTGGGGCAGGGGGTACAATGAGCAGTTCTTC.

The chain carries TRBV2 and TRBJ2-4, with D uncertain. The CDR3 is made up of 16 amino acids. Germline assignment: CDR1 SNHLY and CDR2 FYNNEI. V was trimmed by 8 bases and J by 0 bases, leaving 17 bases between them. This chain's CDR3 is CASGSAELGAKNIQYF. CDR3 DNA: TGTGCCAGCGGTTCGGCGGAACTTGGAGCCAAAAACATTCAGTACTTC.

DNA of the CDR3: TGTGCCTGGAGGGGACAGGGGTCCACTGAAGCTTTCTTT. This translates into CAWRGQGSTEAFF. The genes are TRBV30 and TRBJ1-1; 10 bases match TRBD1. Germline CDR1 and CDR2: GTSNPN and SVGIG (reference sequence). The CDR3 sequence is 13 residues long. With V trimmed by 3 bases and J by 4 bases, 2 bases remained unmatched.

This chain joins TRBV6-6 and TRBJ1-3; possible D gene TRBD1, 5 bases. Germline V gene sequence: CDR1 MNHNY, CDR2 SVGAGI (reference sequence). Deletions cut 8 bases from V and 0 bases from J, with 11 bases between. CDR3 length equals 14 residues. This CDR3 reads CASERDASGNTIYF. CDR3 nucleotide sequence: TGTGCCAGCGAGAGGGACGCCTCTGGAAACACCATATATTTT.

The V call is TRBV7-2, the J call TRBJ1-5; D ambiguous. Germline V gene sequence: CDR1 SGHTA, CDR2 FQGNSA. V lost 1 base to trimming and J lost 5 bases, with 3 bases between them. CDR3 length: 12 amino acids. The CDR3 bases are TGTGCCAGCAGCTTAGAACATCAGCCCCAGCATTTT. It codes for CASSLEHQPQHF. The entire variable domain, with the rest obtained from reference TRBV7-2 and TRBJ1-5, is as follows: GAGVSQSPSNKVTEKGKDVELRCDPISGHTALYWYRQSLGQGLEFLIYFQGNSAPDKSGLPSDRFSAERTGGSVSTLTIQRTQQEDSAVYLCASSLEHQPQHFGDGTRLSIL.

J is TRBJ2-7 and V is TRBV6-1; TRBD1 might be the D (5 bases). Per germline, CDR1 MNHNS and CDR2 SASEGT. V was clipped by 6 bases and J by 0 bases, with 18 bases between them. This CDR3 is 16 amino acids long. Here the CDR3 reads CASSPWTSSSSYEQYF. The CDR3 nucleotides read TGTGCCAGCAGCCCCTGGACAAGCTCGAGCTCCTACGAGCAGTACTTC.

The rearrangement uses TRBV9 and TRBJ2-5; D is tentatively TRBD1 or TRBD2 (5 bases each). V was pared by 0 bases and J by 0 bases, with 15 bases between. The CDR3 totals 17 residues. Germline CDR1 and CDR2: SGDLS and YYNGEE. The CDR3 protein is CASSVALGTGHQETQYF. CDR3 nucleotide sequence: TGTGCCAGCAGCGTAGCGTTGGGGACGGGGCACCAAGAGACCCAGTACTTC.

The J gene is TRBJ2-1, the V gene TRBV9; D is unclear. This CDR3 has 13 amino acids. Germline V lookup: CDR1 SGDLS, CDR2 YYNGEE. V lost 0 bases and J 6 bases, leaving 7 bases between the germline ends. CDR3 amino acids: CASSVAHPNEQFF. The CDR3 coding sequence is TGTGCCAGCAGCGTAGCCCATCCCAATGAGCAGTTCTTC.

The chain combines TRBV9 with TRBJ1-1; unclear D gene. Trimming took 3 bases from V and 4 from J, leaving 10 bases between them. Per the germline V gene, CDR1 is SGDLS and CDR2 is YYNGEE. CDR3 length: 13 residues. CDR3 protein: CASSASRTTEAFF. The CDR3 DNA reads TGTGCCAGCAGCGCTTCAAGGACCACTGAAGCTTTCTTT. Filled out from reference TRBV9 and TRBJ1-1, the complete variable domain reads DSGVTQTPKHLITATGQRVTLRCSPRSGDLSVYWYQQSLDQGLQFLIQYYNGEERAKGNILERFSAQQFPDLHSELNLSSLELGDSALYFCASSASRTTEAFFGQGTRLTVV.

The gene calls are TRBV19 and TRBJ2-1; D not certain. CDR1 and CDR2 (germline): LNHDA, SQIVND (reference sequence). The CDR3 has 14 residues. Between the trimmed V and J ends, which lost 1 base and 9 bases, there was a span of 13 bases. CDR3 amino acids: CASSIGPRMSEQFF. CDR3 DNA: TGTGCCAGTAGTATAGGTCCCCGAATGAGTGAGCAGTTCTTC.

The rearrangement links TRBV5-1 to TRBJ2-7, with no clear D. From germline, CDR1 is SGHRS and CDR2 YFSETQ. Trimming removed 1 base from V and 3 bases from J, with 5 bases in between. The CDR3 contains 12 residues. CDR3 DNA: TGCGCCAGCAGCTTGAACGGCTACGAGCAGTACTTC. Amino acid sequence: CASSLNGYEQYF.